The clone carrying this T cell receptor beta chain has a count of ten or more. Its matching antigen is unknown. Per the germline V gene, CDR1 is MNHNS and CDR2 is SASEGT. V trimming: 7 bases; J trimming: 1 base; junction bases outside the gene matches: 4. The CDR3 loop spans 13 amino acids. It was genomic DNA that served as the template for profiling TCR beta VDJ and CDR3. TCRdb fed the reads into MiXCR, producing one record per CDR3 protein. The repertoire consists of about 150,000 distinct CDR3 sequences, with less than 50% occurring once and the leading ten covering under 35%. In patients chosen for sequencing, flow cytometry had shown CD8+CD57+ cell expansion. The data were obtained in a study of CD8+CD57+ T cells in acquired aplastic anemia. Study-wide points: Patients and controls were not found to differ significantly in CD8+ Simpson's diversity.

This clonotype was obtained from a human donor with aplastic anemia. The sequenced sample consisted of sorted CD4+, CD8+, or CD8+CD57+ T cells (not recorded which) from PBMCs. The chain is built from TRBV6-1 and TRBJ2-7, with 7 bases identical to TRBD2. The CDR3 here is CASIGRDSYEQYF. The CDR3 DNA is TGTGCCAGCATTGGGAGGGATTCCTACGAGCAGTACTTC.